A single sample is the source of the 23 T cell receptor beta chains below, sequenced in a study of beta chain features in type 1 diabetes. Expressed TCRB transcripts got sequenced, as all isolated RNA was reverse transcribed. TCRdb's copy holds only in-frame clones and misses some; the assay was immunoSEQ multiplex PCR. The sample has roughly 150,000 clones, about 8% seen once. For these TCRs, the target antigens are not known. Study-wide results and limits: Shortening that was moderate but significant affected the TCRB CDR3s of Type 1 diabetes patients in all four CD4+ subsets.

Material for sequencing was central memory CD4+ T cells from blood. The source of these receptors is a woman in her thirties or forties with type 1 diabetes.

The gene calls are TRBV30 and TRBJ1-1, with a weak D call TRBD1 (6 bases). This CDR3 is built from 13 residues. The ends were cut back, 3 bases at V and 1 base at J, with 9 bases in the middle. The germline CDR1 and CDR2 sequences are GTSNPN and SVGIG (reference sequence). The CDR3 is CAWSRTENTEAFF. CDR3 nucleotides: TGTGCCTGGAGCAGGACAGAGAACACTGAAGCTTTCTTT.

In its sample, this clone was seen a few times. This chain connects TRBV15 to TRBJ1-4, with TRBD1 as a possible D gene (6 bases). V lost 0 bases to trimming and J lost 7 bases, with 15 bases between them. Germline V gene data show CDR1 as LNHNV and CDR2 as YYDKDF (reference sequence). CDR3 length: 16 residues. The CDR3 region has the DNA TGTGCCACCAGCAGAGATCGAACGGGGGGCCGTGAAAAACTGTTTTTT. Amino acid sequence: CATSRDRTGGREKLFF. Full variable domain (outside the CDR3, taken from reference TRBV15 and TRBJ1-4): DAMVIQNPRYQVTQFGKPVTLSCSQTLNHNVMYWYQQKSSQAPKLLFHYYDKDFNNEADTPDNFQSRRPNTSFCFLDIRSPGLGDTAMYLCATSRDRTGGREKLFFGSGTQLSVL.

The chain has TRBV7-2 and TRBJ2-5; D is possibly TRBD2 (5 bases). The germline V and J ends were trimmed by 5 bases and 5 bases, with 15 bases remaining between them. The CDR3 covers 14 residues. Germline V gene data show CDR1 as SGHTA and CDR2 as FQGNSA. The CDR3 sequence is CASSQTGVLETQYF. The CDR3 nucleotides are TGTGCCAGCAGCCAAACCGGGGTCTTGGAGACCCAGTACTTC. Full variable domain (rest looked up from reference TRBV7-2 and TRBJ2-5): GAGVSQSPSNKVTEKGKDVELRCDPISGHTALYWYRQSLGQGLEFLIYFQGNSAPDKSGLPSDRFSAERTGGSVSTLTIQRTQQEDSAVYLCASSQTGVLETQYFGPGTRLLVL.

This clone was counted only a few times. The genes are TRBV18 and TRBJ1-2, with D perhaps matching TRBD1 (6 bases). This CDR3 contains 13 residues. V was trimmed by 5 bases and J by 8 bases, leaving 15 bases between them. The germline V gene encodes CDR1 KGHSH and CDR2 LQKENI. The CDR3 sequence is CASSKNREGGYTF. For the CDR3, the DNA is TGTGCCAGCTCAAAGAACAGGGAAGGCGGCTACACCTTC.

This clone came up a few times. The chain has TRBV4-1 and TRBJ2-7, with 9 bases matching TRBD1. Germline V CDR1 and CDR2: MGHRA, YSYEKL. CDR3 length: 15 residues. V lost 2 bases to trimming and J lost 2 bases; unmatched junction nucleotides: 4. The CDR3 DNA reads TGCGCCAGCAGCCAATCCGGGACAGGGACCTACGAGCAGTACTTC. Translation: CASSQSGTGTYEQYF.

The gene calls are TRBV7-9 and TRBJ2-7; TRBD2 matches 9 bases. V trimming: 5 bases; J trimming: 6 bases; junction bases outside the gene matches: 17. Per the germline V gene, CDR1 is SEHNR and CDR2 is FQNEAQ (reference sequence). The CDR3 is 17 amino acids. The CDR3 loop reads CASSPRGLARGQAEQYF. The CDR3 nucleotides are TGTGCCAGCAGCCCCAGGGGACTAGCAAGGGGGCAGGCCGAGCAGTACTTC.

This clone was counted only a few times. CDR3 coding DNA: TGCGCCAGCAGCTTGGTTCAGGGTACGGGTGTCTACACCTTC. Translated, it gives CASSLVQGTGVYTF. The V gene is TRBV5-1, the J gene TRBJ1-2; TRBD1 might be the D (5 bases). Trimming shortened V by 0 bases and J by 10 bases, and 16 bases separated the two germline ends. This CDR3 spans 14 amino acids. The germline gives CDR1 SGHRS, CDR2 YFSETQ. Based on the CDR3 plus reference TRBV5-1 and TRBJ1-2, the full variable domain is KAGVTQTPRYLIKTRGQQVTLSCSPISGHRSVSWYQQTPGQGLQFLFEYFSETQRNKGNFPGRFSGRQFSNSRSEMNVSTLELGDSALYLCASSLVQGTGVYTFGSGTRLTVV.

A few counts support this clone. This CDR3 is CASSRKSGAPTDTQYF. CDR3 nucleotide sequence: TGTGCCAGCAGCCGCAAGAGTGGGGCGCCCACAGATACGCAGTATTTT. This chain joins TRBV7-9 and TRBJ2-3, with D possibly matching TRBD1 (5 bases). The germline CDR1 and CDR2 sequences are SEHNR and FQNEAQ (reference sequence). V lost 5 bases and J lost 2, with 17 bases in between. The CDR3 loop spans 16 amino acids.

The chain carries TRBV5-6 and TRBJ1-5; D may be TRBD1 (6 bases). CDR1 and CDR2 (germline): SGHDT, YYEEEE. V shed 0 bases and J shed 7 bases, with 14 bases lying between them. This CDR3 has 15 amino acids. The CDR3 loop is CASSLGSGGAQPQHF. The CDR3 DNA reads as TGTGCCAGCAGCTTGGGTTCGGGGGGGGCCCAGCCCCAGCATTTT.

The chain employs TRBV7-3 and TRBJ1-6; D is perhaps TRBD1 (5 bases). Germline CDR1 reads SGHTA; CDR2 reads FQGTGA. Trimming removed 5 bases from V and 8 bases from J, with 16 bases in between. The CDR3 has 15 amino acids. CDR3 sequence reads: CASSPTGQIYSPLHF. The CDR3 nucleotides are TGTGCCAGCAGCCCCACAGGCCAGATTTATTCACCCCTCCACTTT.

V usage is TRBV5-1 and J usage is TRBJ2-3, with 8 positions matching TRBD1. Germline assignment: CDR1 SGHRS and CDR2 YFSETQ. Trimming removed 1 base from V and 5 bases from J; junction bases left unmatched: 9. This CDR3 is built from 16 residues. Here the CDR3 DNA reads TGCGCCAGCAGCTTGCGTCGGACAGGGCCGGAAGATACGCAGTATTTT. It specifies CASSLRRTGPEDTQYF.

This sequence joins TRBV2 and TRBJ1-1, with 10 bases identical to TRBD1. Germline V gene lookup returns CDR1 SNHLY and CDR2 FYNNEI. The CDR3 consists of 15 residues. V trimming: 4 bases; J trimming: 4 bases; junction bases outside the gene matches: 6. The CDR3 DNA sequence: TGTGCCAGCAGTGGGGACAGGGGATGGAGCACTGAAGCTTTCTTT. It is translated as CASSGDRGWSTEAFF.

This clone has only a few counts. This sample includes further DNA sequences coding for the same CDR3. The gene calls are TRBV29-1 and TRBJ1-5; D is uncertain. Trimming took 4 bases from V and 4 from J, leaving 11 bases between them. This CDR3 has 13 amino acids. Per germline, CDR1 SQVTM and CDR2 ANQGSEA. This chain's CDR3 is CSVGGQDNQPQHF. The DNA for the CDR3 is TGCAGCGTTGGAGGGCAAGATAATCAGCCCCAGCATTTT.

This clone occurred many times. This sequence joins TRBV10-3 and TRBJ2-3; D ambiguous. The CDR3 consists of 11 residues. The V and J ends lost 5 bases and 4 bases respectively, with 4 bases between them. The germline V gene encodes CDR1 ENHRY and CDR2 SYGVKD. The CDR3 here is CAISQADTQYF. The DNA for the CDR3 is TGTGCCATCAGTCAGGCAGATACGCAGTATTTT.

The J gene is TRBJ1-5, the V gene TRBV25-1, with no clear D. The CDR3 has 15 residues. Trimming left V 4 bases short and J 7 bases short, with 17 bases between. Germline-derived CDR1 and CDR2 are MGHDK and SYGVNS. The CDR3 DNA is TGTGCCAGCAGTGGCGGAGGTGGGAGGGAACAGCCCCAGCATTTT. It specifies CASSGGGGREQPQHF. Looking up the rest from reference TRBV25-1 and TRBJ1-5 gives the full variable domain: EADIYQTPRYLVIGTGKKITLECSQTMGHDKMYWYQQDPGMELHLIHYSYGVNSTEKGDLSSESTVSRIRTEHFPLTLESARPSHTSQYLCASSGGGGREQPQHFGDGTRLSIL.

This clone has just a few counts. The chain employs TRBV5-4 and TRBJ2-2; D unresolved. The ends were cut back, 3 bases at V and 3 bases at J, with 9 bases in the middle. CDR3 size: 14 residues. Germline V gene sequence: CDR1 SGHNT, CDR2 YYREEE (reference sequence). CDR3 sequence (DNA): TGTGCCAGCAGCTCCCTGGCCCACACCGGGGAGCTGTTTTTT. This gives the protein CASSSLAHTGELFF.

This clone was picked up a small number of times. This chain uses TRBV6-5 with TRBJ1-1; D is unresolved. Germline values: CDR1 MNHEY, CDR2 SVGAGI. Trimming removed 4 bases at V and 2 bases at J, with 11 bases between. The CDR3 is 14 amino acids. The CDR3 sequence: CASSSPSGNTEAFF. The DNA of the CDR3 is TGTGCCAGCAGTTCACCGAGCGGAAACACTGAAGCTTTCTTT.

A few counts support this clone. The V and J genes are TRBV7-9 and TRBJ1-2, with 7 bases that match TRBD1. The CDR3 runs to 15 residues. Germline values: CDR1 SEHNR, CDR2 FQNEAQ (reference sequence). V lost 1 base, J lost 0 bases, and 2 bases stayed unmatched. CDR3 in DNA: TGTGCCAGCAGCTTAGGGGACAGTGCTAACTATGGCTACACCTTC. Protein: CASSLGDSANYGYTF.

This clone came up a few times. The chain is built from TRBV4-3 and TRBJ2-1; 7 nucleotides agree with TRBD2. Germline CDR1 reads LGHNA; CDR2 reads YSLEER. V lost 0 bases, J lost 0 bases, and 5 bases stayed unmatched. The CDR3 contains 17 residues. The CDR3 nucleotides are TGCGCCAGCAGCCAAGAGGCTAGCGGAGACTCCTACAATGAGCAGTTCTTC. Its translation is CASSQEASGDSYNEQFF.

This clone came up a few times. The chain recombines TRBV28 with TRBJ2-7; no reliable D call. The CDR3 totals 14 residues. V lost 7 bases and J 0 bases, leaving 13 bases between the germline ends. CDR1 is MDHEN and CDR2 is SYDVKM in the germline V gene. The CDR3 coding sequence is TGTGCCAGCAAACCCCTCGGCGGCTCCTACGAGCAGTACTTC. As protein: CASKPLGGSYEQYF.

The chain combines TRBV27 with TRBJ1-2; 8 bases match TRBD1. V was pared by 6 bases and J by 4 bases, with 7 bases of the junction left unmatched. Germline CDR1 is MNHEY and CDR2 is SMNVEV (reference sequence). This CDR3 is 14 amino acids long. The CDR3 region is CASRNPGQAYGYTF. In DNA form, the CDR3 reads TGTGCCAGCAGGAACCCGGGACAGGCCTATGGCTACACCTTC.

This clone has more than one count but fewer than ten. J is TRBJ1-5 and V is TRBV4-3, with D possibly being TRBD1 (5 bases). CDR3 length: 15 amino acids. The V gene's germline CDR1 is LGHNA and CDR2 YSLEER. V was shortened by 0 bases and J by 4 bases, with 10 bases between the two germline ends. CDR3 protein: CASSQDRTLNQPQHF. The CDR3 DNA sequence: TGCGCCAGCAGCCAAGACAGGACACTTAATCAGCCCCAGCATTTT.

This clone has just a few counts. V is TRBV2 and J is TRBJ2-1; 12 nucleotides agree with TRBD2. The CDR3 sequence is 14 residues long. V lost 10 bases, J lost 7 bases, and 8 bases stayed unmatched. The germline gives CDR1 SNHLY, CDR2 FYNNEI. The CDR3 loop reads CATSTSGRGNEQFF. The CDR3 DNA reads as TGTGCCACCTCGACTAGCGGGAGAGGAAATGAGCAGTTCTTC.